Sequencing of this T cell receptor beta chain was carried out in a study of cytomegalovirus exposure and HLA in healthy donors. Study-level points and caveats: Through in vitro validation, three CMV-associated chains were shown to be specific for CMV antigens.

Vbeta (60) and Jbeta (13) primers were used in the PCR. Clones were read by immunoSEQ multiplex PCR, and TCRdb kept only the in-frame ones, dropping some. The sample includes around 150,000 clones, 78% seen only once; the top ten take over 2.5%. This CDR3 spans 14 amino acids. Per the germline V gene, CDR1 is LNHDA and CDR2 is SQIVND (reference sequence). V lost 11 bases to trimming and J lost 2 bases; unmatched junction nucleotides: 7. Remarks on this clone: Its cognate antigen is unknown.

This receptor was taken from a male donor in good health and CMV-seronegative. The J gene is TRBJ2-1, the V gene TRBV19; 9 bases line up with TRBD2. Sequenced: PBMCs. CDR3 amino acids: CASGRGGTYNEQFF. The CDR3 DNA is TGTGCCTCAGGGCGGGGGGGGACCTACAATGAGCAGTTCTTC.